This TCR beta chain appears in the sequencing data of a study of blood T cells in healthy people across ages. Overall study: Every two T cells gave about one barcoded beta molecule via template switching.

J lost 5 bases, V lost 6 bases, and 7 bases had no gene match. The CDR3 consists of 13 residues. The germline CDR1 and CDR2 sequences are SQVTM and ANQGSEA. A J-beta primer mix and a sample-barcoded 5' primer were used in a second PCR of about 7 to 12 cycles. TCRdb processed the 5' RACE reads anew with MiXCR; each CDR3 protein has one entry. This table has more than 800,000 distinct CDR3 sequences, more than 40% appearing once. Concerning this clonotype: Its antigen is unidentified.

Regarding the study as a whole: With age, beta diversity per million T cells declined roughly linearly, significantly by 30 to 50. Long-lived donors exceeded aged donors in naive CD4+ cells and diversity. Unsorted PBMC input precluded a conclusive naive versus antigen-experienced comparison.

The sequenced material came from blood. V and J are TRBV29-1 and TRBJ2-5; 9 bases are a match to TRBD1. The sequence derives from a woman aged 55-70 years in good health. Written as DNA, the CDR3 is TGCAGCGTAAACAGGGGGCAGGTGGAGACCCAGTACTTC. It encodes CSVNRGQVETQYF.